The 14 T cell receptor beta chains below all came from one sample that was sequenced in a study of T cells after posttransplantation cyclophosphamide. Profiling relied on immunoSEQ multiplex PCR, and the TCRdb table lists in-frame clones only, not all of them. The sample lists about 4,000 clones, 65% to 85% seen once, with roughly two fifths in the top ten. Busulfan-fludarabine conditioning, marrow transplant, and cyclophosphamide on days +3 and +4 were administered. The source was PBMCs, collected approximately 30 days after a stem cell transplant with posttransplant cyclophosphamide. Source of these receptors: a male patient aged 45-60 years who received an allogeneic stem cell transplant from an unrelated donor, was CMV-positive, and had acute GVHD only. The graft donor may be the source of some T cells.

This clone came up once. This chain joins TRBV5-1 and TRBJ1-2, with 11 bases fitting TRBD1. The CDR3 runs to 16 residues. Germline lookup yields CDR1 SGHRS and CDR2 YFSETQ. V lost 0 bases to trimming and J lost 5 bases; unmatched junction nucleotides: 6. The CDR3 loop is CASSLAPGQGGYGYTF. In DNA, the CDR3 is TGCGCCAGCAGCTTGGCCCCGGGACAGGGGGGGTATGGCTACACCTTC.

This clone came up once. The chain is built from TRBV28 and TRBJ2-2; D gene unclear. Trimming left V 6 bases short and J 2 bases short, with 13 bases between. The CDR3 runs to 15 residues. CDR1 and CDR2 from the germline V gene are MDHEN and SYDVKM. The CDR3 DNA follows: TGTGCCAGCAGCCCTACCCTTCGCAACACCGGGGAGCTGTTTTTT. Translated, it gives CASSPTLRNTGELFF.

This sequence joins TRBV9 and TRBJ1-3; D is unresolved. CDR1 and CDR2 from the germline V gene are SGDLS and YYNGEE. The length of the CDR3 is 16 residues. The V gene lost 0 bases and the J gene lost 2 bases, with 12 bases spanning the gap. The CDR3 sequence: CASSVAPQKTGNTIYF. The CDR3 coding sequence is TGTGCCAGCAGCGTAGCACCCCAGAAGACTGGAAACACCATATATTTT.

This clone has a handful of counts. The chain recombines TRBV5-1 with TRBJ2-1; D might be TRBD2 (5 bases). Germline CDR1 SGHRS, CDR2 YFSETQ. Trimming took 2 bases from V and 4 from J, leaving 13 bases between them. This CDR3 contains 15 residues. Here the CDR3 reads CASSFGGQPYNEQFF. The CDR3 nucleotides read TGCGCCAGCAGCTTCGGCGGGCAGCCTTACAATGAGCAGTTCTTC.

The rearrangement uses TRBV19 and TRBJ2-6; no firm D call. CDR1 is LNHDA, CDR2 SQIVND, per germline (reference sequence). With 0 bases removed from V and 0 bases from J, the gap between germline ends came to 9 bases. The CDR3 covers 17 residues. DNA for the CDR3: TGTGCCAGTAGTATAGATGTGAGGATCTCTGGGGCCAACGTCCTGACTTTC. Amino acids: CASSIDVRISGANVLTF.

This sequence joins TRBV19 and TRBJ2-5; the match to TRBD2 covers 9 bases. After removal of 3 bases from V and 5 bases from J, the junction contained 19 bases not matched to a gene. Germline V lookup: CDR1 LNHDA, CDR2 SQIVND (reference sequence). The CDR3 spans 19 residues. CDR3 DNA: TGTGCCAGTAGTATTTTTTATCTGGCGGGAGGGCCTGCTAGCGAGACCCAGTACTTC. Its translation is CASSIFYLAGGPASETQYF. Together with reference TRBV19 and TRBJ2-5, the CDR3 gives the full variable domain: DGGITQSPKYLFRKEGQNVTLSCEQNLNHDAMYWYRQDPGQGLRLIYYSQIVNDFQKGDIAEGYSVSREKKESFPLTVTSAQKNPTAFYLCASSIFYLAGGPASETQYFGPGTRLLVL.

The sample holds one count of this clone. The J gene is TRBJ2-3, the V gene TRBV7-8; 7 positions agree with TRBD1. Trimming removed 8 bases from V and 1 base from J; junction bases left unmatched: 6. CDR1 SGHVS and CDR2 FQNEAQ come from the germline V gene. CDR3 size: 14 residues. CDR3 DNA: TGTGCCAGCGGAGACAGGGACCGCACAGATACGCAGTATTTT. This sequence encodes CASGDRDRTDTQYF.

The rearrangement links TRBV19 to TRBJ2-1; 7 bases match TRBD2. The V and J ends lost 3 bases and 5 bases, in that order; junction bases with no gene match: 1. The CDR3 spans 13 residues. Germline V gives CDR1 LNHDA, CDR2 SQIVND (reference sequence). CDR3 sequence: CASSMGLHNEQFF. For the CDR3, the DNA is TGTGCCAGTAGTATGGGACTACACAATGAGCAGTTCTTC.

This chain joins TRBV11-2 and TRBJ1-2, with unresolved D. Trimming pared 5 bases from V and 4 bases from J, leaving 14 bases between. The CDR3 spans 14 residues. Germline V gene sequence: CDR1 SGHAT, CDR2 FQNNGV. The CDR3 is CASSPRRGPYGYTF. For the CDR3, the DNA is TGTGCCAGCAGCCCGCGTCGGGGTCCCTATGGCTACACCTTC.

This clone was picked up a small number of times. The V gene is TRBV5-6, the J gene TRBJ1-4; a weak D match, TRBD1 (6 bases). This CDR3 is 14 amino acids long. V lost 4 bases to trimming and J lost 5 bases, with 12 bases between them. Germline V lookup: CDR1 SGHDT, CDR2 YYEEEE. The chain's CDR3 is CASSRRTVNEKLFF. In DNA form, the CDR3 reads TGTGCCAGCAGCCGCAGGACAGTCAATGAAAAACTGTTTTTT.

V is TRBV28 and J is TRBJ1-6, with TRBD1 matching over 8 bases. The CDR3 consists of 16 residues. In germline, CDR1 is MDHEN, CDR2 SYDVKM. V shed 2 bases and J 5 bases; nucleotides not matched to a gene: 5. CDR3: CASSLGDRNDNSPLHF. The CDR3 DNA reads TGTGCCAGCAGTTTAGGGGACAGGAATGATAATTCACCCCTCCACTTT.

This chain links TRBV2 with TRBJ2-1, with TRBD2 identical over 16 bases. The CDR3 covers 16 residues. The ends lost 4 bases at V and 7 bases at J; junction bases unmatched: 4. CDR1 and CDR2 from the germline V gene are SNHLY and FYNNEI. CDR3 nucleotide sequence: TGTGCCAGCAGTGGGGGACTAGCGGGGGGGCTAAATGAGCAGTTCTTC. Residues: CASSGGLAGGLNEQFF.

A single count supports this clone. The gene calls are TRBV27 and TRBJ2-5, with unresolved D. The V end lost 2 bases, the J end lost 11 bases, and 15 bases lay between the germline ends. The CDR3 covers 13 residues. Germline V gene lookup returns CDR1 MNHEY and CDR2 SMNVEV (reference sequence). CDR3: CASSLGAGLEQYF. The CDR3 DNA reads TGTGCCAGCAGTTTAGGAGCCGGCCTGGAGCAGTACTTC.

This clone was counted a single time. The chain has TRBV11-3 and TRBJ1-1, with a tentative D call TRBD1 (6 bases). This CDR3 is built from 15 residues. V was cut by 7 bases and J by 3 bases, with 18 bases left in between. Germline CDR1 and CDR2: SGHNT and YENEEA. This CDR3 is CASTSRFSGDTEAFF. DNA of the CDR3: TGTGCCAGCACCTCTAGATTTTCAGGGGACACTGAAGCTTTCTTT.